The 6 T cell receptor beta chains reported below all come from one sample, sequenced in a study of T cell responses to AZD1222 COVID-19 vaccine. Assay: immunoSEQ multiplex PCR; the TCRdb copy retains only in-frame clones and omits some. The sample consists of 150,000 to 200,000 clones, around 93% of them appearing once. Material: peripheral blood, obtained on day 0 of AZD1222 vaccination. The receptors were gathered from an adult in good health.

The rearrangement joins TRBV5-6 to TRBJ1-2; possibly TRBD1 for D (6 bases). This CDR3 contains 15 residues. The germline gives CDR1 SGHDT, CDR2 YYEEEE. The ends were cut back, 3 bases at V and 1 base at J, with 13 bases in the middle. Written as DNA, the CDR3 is TGTGCCAGCAGCTGGGGGCCGGGACGTAACTATGGCTACACCTTC. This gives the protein CASSWGPGRNYGYTF. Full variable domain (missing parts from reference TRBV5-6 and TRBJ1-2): DAGVTQSPTHLIKTRGQQVTLRCSPKSGHDTVSWYQQALGQGPQFIFQYYEEEERQRGNFPDRFSGHQFPNYSSELNVNALLLGDSALYLCASSWGPGRNYGYTFGSGTRLTVV.

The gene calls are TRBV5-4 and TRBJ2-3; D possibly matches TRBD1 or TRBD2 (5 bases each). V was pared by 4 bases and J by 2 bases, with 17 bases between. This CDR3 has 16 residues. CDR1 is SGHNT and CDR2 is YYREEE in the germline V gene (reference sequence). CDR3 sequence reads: CASSPEWGRNTDTQYF. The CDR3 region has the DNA TGTGCCAGCAGCCCCGAGTGGGGGAGAAACACAGATACGCAGTATTTT.

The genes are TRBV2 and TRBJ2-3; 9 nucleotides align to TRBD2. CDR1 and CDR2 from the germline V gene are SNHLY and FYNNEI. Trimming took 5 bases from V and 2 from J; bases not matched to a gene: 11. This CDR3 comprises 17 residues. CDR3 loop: CASSLSGRNQYTDTQYF. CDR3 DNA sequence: TGTGCCAGCAGTTTAAGCGGGAGGAATCAATACACAGATACGCAGTATTTT.

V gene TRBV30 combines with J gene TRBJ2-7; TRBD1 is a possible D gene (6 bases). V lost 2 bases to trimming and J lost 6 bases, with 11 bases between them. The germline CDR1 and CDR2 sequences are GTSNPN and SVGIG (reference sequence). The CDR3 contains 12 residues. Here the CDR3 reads CAWSTTGREQYF. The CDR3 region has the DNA TGTGCCTGGAGTACTACAGGGCGCGAGCAGTACTTC. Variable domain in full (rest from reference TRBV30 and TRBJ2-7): SQTIHQWPATLVQPVGSPLSLECTVEGTSNPNLYWYRQAAGRGLQLLFYSVGIGQISSEVPQNLSASRPQDRQFILSSKKLLLSDSGFYLCAWSTTGREQYFGPGTRLTVT.

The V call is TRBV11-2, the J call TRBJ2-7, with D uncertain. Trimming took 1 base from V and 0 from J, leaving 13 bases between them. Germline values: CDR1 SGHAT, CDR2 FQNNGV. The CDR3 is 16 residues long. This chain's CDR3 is CASSLVSHRISYEQYF. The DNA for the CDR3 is TGTGCCAGCAGCTTAGTAAGCCACAGAATCTCCTACGAGCAGTACTTC. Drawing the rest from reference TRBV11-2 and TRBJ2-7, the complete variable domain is EAGVAQSPRYKIIEKRQSVAFWCNPISGHATLYWYQQILGQGPKLLIQFQNNGVVDDSQLPKDRFSAERLKGVDSTLKIQPAKLEDSAVYLCASSLVSHRISYEQYFGPGTRLTVT.

The DNA for the CDR3 is TGTGCCAGCAGCCAAGTCAGGGCCACCGGGGAGCTGTTTTTT. It codes for CASSQVRATGELFF. The J gene is TRBJ2-2, the V gene TRBV14; TRBD1 is a possible D gene (5 bases). Trimming removed 1 base from V and 4 bases from J, with 7 bases in between. CDR3 length: 14 residues. Germline-derived CDR1 and CDR2 are SGHDN and FVKESK.